One and the same sample provided the 28 T cell receptor beta chains below, sequenced in a study of OX40 agonist ivuxolimab in advanced cancers. Profiling relied on immunoSEQ multiplex PCR, and the TCRdb table lists in-frame clones only, not all of them. Of around 62,000 clones listed, over 75% were seen once; the top ten hold approximately 0.39%. Sequencing was performed on CD4+ or CD8+ T cells sorted from blood, taken in a trial of the OX40 agonist ivuxolimab. These receptors were obtained from an adult with an advanced solid tumor such as melanoma, head and neck, liver or kidney cancer.

The chain has TRBV5-8 and TRBJ1-3; D is possibly TRBD1 (5 bases). The CDR3 is 13 residues long. Germline V gives CDR1 SGHTS, CDR2 YDEGEE. V lost 7 bases, J lost 8 bases, and 16 bases lay in between. In nucleotides, the CDR3 is TGTGCCAGCGGCCCATCGGGGGAGTACACCATATATTTT. It yields the protein CASGPSGEYTIYF. The full variable domain, in which reference TRBV5-8 and TRBJ1-3 provide the parts outside the CDR3, is EAGVTQSPTHLIKTRGQQATLRCSPISGHTSVYWYQQALGLGLQFLLWYDEGEERNRGNFPPRFSGRQFPNYSSELNVNALELEDSALYLCASGPSGEYTIYFGEGSWLTVV.

V is TRBV5-1 and J is TRBJ2-7, with 7 nucleotides matching TRBD2. CDR1 is SGHRS and CDR2 is YFSETQ in the germline V gene. There are 15 residues in the CDR3. The ends lost 0 bases at V and 5 bases at J; junction bases unmatched: 8. Here the CDR3 DNA reads TGCGCCAGCAGCTTGGAGGGCGGGGGTCGGAACGAGCAGTACTTC. Its translation: CASSLEGGGRNEQYF.

The gene calls are TRBV19 and TRBJ2-2, with 9 bases matching TRBD1. The CDR3 contains 14 residues. Germline assignment: CDR1 LNHDA and CDR2 SQIVND (reference sequence). V dropped 7 bases and J dropped 6; count of bases not matched to a gene: 6. The CDR3 nucleotides are TGTGCCAGTAACCGGGACAGGGTTCCCGGGGAGCTGTTTTTT. Translation gives CASNRDRVPGELFF.

The rearrangement uses TRBV5-1 and TRBJ1-3; D is ambiguous. Trimming removed 0 bases from V and 4 bases from J, with 8 bases in between. CDR1 is SGHRS, CDR2 YFSETQ, per germline. CDR3 length: 14 amino acids. The CDR3 region has the DNA TGCGCCAGCAGCTTGGAATCCTGGGGAAACACCATATATTTT. Amino acid sequence: CASSLESWGNTIYF. The variable domain in full, completed from reference TRBV5-1 and TRBJ1-3, reads KAGVTQTPRYLIKTRGQQVTLSCSPISGHRSVSWYQQTPGQGLQFLFEYFSETQRNKGNFPGRFSGRQFSNSRSEMNVSTLELGDSALYLCASSLESWGNTIYFGEGSWLTVV.

The chain has TRBV19 and TRBJ1-1; 9 positions match TRBD1. Germline CDR1 and CDR2: LNHDA and SQIVND (reference sequence). The CDR3 length is 13 residues. V shed 5 bases and J 7 bases; nucleotides not matched to a gene: 5. This chain's CDR3 is CASSPDRGNEAFF. The CDR3 DNA reads as TGTGCCAGTAGTCCAGACAGGGGGAATGAAGCTTTCTTT.

J is TRBJ2-3 and V is TRBV11-2, with 8 bases aligning to TRBD1. This CDR3 region has 15 residues. J gave up 2 bases and V 5 bases, and 6 bases lay outside the gene matches. CDR1 and CDR2 from the germline V gene are SGHAT and FQNNGV. Here the CDR3 reads CASSPDRGNTDTQYF. The CDR3 region has the DNA TGTGCCAGCAGCCCCGACAGGGGCAACACAGATACGCAGTATTTT.

The chain is built from TRBV18 and TRBJ2-5; D is possibly TRBD2 (5 bases). With 0 bases removed from V and 5 bases from J, the gap between germline ends came to 19 bases. CDR3 length: 17 amino acids. The V gene's germline CDR1 is KGHSH and CDR2 LQKENI. The CDR3 region has the DNA TGTGCCAGCTCACCACCGGCCGGAGCTAGCATGGGGGAGACCCAGTACTTC. This translates into CASSPPAGASMGETQYF. Full variable domain (missing parts from reference TRBV18 and TRBJ2-5): NAGVMQNPRHLVRRRGQEARLRCSPMKGHSHVYWYRQLPEEGLKFMVYLQKENIIDESGMPKERFSAEFPKEGPSILRIQQVVRGDSAAYFCASSPPAGASMGETQYFGPGTRLLVL.

This clone appeared once. This sequence joins TRBV7-6 and TRBJ2-3; D possibly matches TRBD1 or TRBD2 (5 bases each). The V end lost 1 base, the J end lost 3 bases, and 14 bases lay between the germline ends. CDR1 is SGHVS and CDR2 is FNYEAQ in the germline V gene. This CDR3 comprises 16 residues. In DNA form, the CDR3 reads TGTGCCAGCAGCTTAGGTCTTCCGGGGCGAACAGATACGCAGTATTTT. Translation gives CASSLGLPGRTDTQYF.

CDR3: CASSRTGSYNEQFF. Here the CDR3 DNA reads TGTGCCAGTAGTAGAACGGGCAGCTACAATGAGCAGTTCTTC. V gene TRBV19 combines with J gene TRBJ2-1; D uncertain. CDR1 is LNHDA, CDR2 SQIVND, per germline (reference sequence). Trimming took 4 bases from V and 3 from J, leaving 10 bases between them. The CDR3 has 14 amino acids.

This chain uses TRBV7-9 with TRBJ1-2; possible D gene TRBD1, 6 bases. The ends were cut back, 1 base at V and 1 base at J, with 7 bases in the middle. The CDR3 is 14 amino acids. Germline-derived CDR1 and CDR2 are SEHNR and FQNEAQ (reference sequence). CDR3 coding DNA: TGTGCCAGCAGCTTAGGACAGGATAACTATGGCTACACCTTC. Protein product: CASSLGQDNYGYTF. The full variable domain, completed using reference TRBV7-9 and TRBJ1-2, is DTGVSQNPRHKITKRGQNVTFRCDPISEHNRLYWYRQTLGQGPEFLTYFQNEAQLEKSRLLSDRFSAERPKGSFSTLEIQRTEQGDSAMYLCASSLGQDNYGYTFGSGTRLTVV.

The chain links TRBV9 to TRBJ2-5, with D possibly TRBD1 on 5 matching bases. Germline lookup yields CDR1 SGDLS and CDR2 YYNGEE. This CDR3 is built from 16 residues. Trimming left V 4 bases short and J 4 bases short, with 20 bases between. CDR3 in amino acids: CASSLGATRQRETQYF. The CDR3, as DNA: TGTGCCAGCAGCCTAGGGGCTACCAGGCAAAGAGAGACCCAGTACTTC.

The rearrangement uses TRBV27 and TRBJ1-2; tentative D call: TRBD1 (5 bases). The germline V gene encodes CDR1 MNHEY and CDR2 SMNVEV (reference sequence). This CDR3 region has 13 residues. The ends were cut back, 6 bases at V and 8 bases at J, with 16 bases in the middle. The CDR3 nucleotides read TGTGCCAGCAGCTTTTGGGGCGCCGGAGGCTACACCTTC. Translation gives CASSFWGAGGYTF.

The gene calls are TRBV5-1 and TRBJ1-2; D unresolved. This CDR3 spans 15 amino acids. Germline V lookup: CDR1 SGHRS, CDR2 YFSETQ. V was clipped by 0 bases and J by 3 bases, with 12 bases between them. The DNA for the CDR3 is TGCGCCAGCAGCTTGGTCCCCGAGCACCACTATGGCTACACCTTC. Encoded protein: CASSLVPEHHYGYTF.

The chain couples TRBV28 to TRBJ1-2; D not resolved. The CDR3 contains 14 residues. Germline V gene sequence: CDR1 MDHEN, CDR2 SYDVKM. Trimming pared 6 bases from V and 5 bases from J, leaving 16 bases between. The CDR3 sequence: CASRTAHREYGYTF. The CDR3 DNA reads TGTGCCAGCAGAACGGCCCATCGAGAGTATGGCTACACCTTC.

The rearrangement links TRBV7-9 to TRBJ1-1; unclear D gene. CDR1 SEHNR and CDR2 FQNEAQ come from the germline V gene (reference sequence). The V end was cut by 4 bases, the J end by 3 bases, with 3 bases between. This CDR3 is 11 amino acids long. The chain's CDR3 is CASSSDTEAFF. The CDR3, as DNA: TGTGCCAGCAGCTCGGACACTGAAGCTTTCTTT.

This clone appeared a single time. This chain joins TRBV6-1 and TRBJ1-1, with D unclear. Deletions cut 6 bases from V and 0 bases from J, with 5 bases between. The CDR3 length is 12 residues. Germline V gives CDR1 MNHNS, CDR2 SASEGT. The CDR3 sequence is CASRSMNTEAFF. For the CDR3, the DNA is TGTGCCAGCAGATCCATGAACACTGAAGCTTTCTTT.

The chain uses TRBV15 and TRBJ2-7; maybe TRBD1 (6 bases). This CDR3 is 14 amino acids long. CDR1 and CDR2 (germline): LNHNV, YYDKDF (reference sequence). Trimming stripped 5 bases from V and 4 bases from J, with 15 bases between. The DNA of the CDR3 is TGTGCCACCAGCCAAAATACAGGGAAATACGAGCAGTACTTC. Encoded protein: CATSQNTGKYEQYF.

The rearrangement uses TRBV9 and TRBJ2-2; 7 bases match TRBD2. Trimming at V came to 0 bases and at J to 5 bases, leaving 4 bases not matched to a gene. The germline gives CDR1 SGDLS, CDR2 YYNGEE. This CDR3 has 15 amino acids. The CDR3 is CASSVVGGGTGELFF. As DNA, the CDR3 is TGTGCCAGCAGCGTAGTCGGGGGAGGGACCGGGGAGCTGTTTTTT.

The V gene is TRBV5-5, the J gene TRBJ1-2; 8 bases are a match to TRBD1. Germline V gives CDR1 SGHKS, CDR2 YYEKEE (reference sequence). The CDR3 covers 15 residues. The junction had 5 bases not matched to a gene; V was cut back by 0 bases and J by 4 bases. The CDR3 loop is CASSLAQGAAYGYTF. CDR3 DNA: TGTGCCAGCAGCTTGGCGCAGGGGGCCGCCTATGGCTACACCTTC.

The CDR3 protein is CASTQAEGSGYTF. The DNA for the CDR3 is TGTGCCAGCACCCAAGCAGAAGGGAGCGGCTACACCTTC. V and J are TRBV2 and TRBJ1-2; D not resolved. V was trimmed by 7 bases and J by 8 bases, leaving 17 bases between them. Germline V gives CDR1 SNHLY, CDR2 FYNNEI. The CDR3 spans 13 residues.

The V gene is TRBV2, the J gene TRBJ2-1; no clear D gene. Trimming shortened V by 9 bases and J by 5 bases, and 11 bases separated the two germline ends. Per the germline V gene, CDR1 is SNHLY and CDR2 is FYNNEI. The CDR3 loop spans 12 amino acids. This CDR3 is CASTQSDNEQFF. CDR3 in DNA: TGTGCCAGTACTCAGTCGGACAATGAGCAGTTCTTC.

The V gene is TRBV11-1, the J gene TRBJ2-6; TRBD1 is a possible D gene (6 bases). Deletions cut 3 bases from V and 2 bases from J, with 17 bases between. CDR1 SGHAT and CDR2 FQDESV come from the germline V gene (reference sequence). CDR3 length equals 18 residues. CDR3 sequence: CASSFMTGRITGANVLTF. CDR3 DNA: TGTGCCAGCAGCTTTATGACAGGCCGGATAACTGGGGCCAACGTCCTGACTTTC.

The gene calls are TRBV9 and TRBJ2-2, with D perhaps matching TRBD1 (5 bases). V was clipped by 4 bases and J by 2 bases, with 9 bases between them. The CDR3 is 14 amino acids. Germline V gene sequence: CDR1 SGDLS, CDR2 YYNGEE. This CDR3 is CASSRTQNTGELFF. The CDR3 bases are TGTGCCAGCAGCAGGACACAAAACACCGGGGAGCTGTTTTTT.

The chain uses TRBV7-2 and TRBJ2-7; D is possibly TRBD1 (5 bases). Germline loops: CDR1 SGHTA, CDR2 FQGNSA. The CDR3 extends over 15 amino acids. Trimming stripped 1 base from V and 3 bases from J, with 13 bases between. In nucleotides, the CDR3 is TGTGCCAGCAGCTTAGAGGTAGGGGTATTCTACGAGCAGTACTTC. This encodes CASSLEVGVFYEQYF.

This chain uses TRBV6-1 with TRBJ2-3, with 8 bases lining up with TRBD2. Germline CDR1 MNHNS, CDR2 SASEGT. V trimming: 3 bases; J trimming: 4 bases; junction bases outside the gene matches: 12. The CDR3 has 17 amino acids. The CDR3 DNA follows: TGTGCCAGCAGTGAGGGGCGGGGACTAGTGGGATCAGATACGCAGTATTTT. Its protein product is CASSEGRGLVGSDTQYF.

This rearrangement joins TRBV27 to TRBJ2-7, with 7 bases that match TRBD1. The trim removed 5 bases at V and 2 bases at J, leaving 15 bases unmatched. The CDR3 is 17 amino acids. CDR1 is MNHEY and CDR2 is SMNVEV in the germline V gene (reference sequence). The CDR3 protein is CASSNRGLPPDPYEQYF. CDR3 bases: TGTGCCAGCAGTAACAGGGGTCTTCCTCCTGATCCCTACGAGCAGTACTTC.

This chain uses TRBV6-5 with TRBJ2-5; D is ambiguous. Germline V CDR1 and CDR2: MNHEY, SVGAGI. The CDR3 loop spans 14 amino acids. The V end lost 7 bases, the J end lost 2 bases, and 14 bases lay between the germline ends. Here the CDR3 reads CASNSEIRQETQYF. DNA for the CDR3: TGTGCCAGCAACTCGGAAATCAGGCAAGAGACCCAGTACTTC.

The CDR3 bases are TGTGCCAGCAGTGAATCCTGGGGGGCGGTGAACACTGAAGCTTTCTTT. This sequence encodes CASSESWGAVNTEAFF. This sequence joins TRBV6-1 and TRBJ1-1, with TRBD1 as a possible D gene (6 bases). CDR1 is MNHNS, CDR2 SASEGT, per germline. V dropped 2 bases and J dropped 0 bases, with 13 bases sitting between them. The CDR3 is 16 residues long.